This TCR beta chain was obtained from a study of tumor-infiltrating lymphocytes in primary liver carcinoma. The study, taken as a whole, reports: The top-250-clone fraction was significantly higher in tumors than in blood (p = 0.039). Among the pair types, tumor region pairs showed more overlap than tumor-adjacent and tumor-blood pairs.

Joint extraction of RNA and DNA used roughly 18-34 mg of bulk tissue that was unsorted. Priming with a constant-region primer yielded TCR beta cDNA from about 500 ng total RNA. For TCR beta, libraries were produced by three nested multiplex PCR rounds using slightly modified ARM-PCR. A C-beta reverse primer was combined with TRBV1-TRBV30 forward primers in the first two PCR rounds, and each round had 10 cycles. TCRdb called the multiplex PCR reads again in MiXCR, with one record for every CDR3 protein. The sample contains roughly 32,000 distinct CDR3 sequences, 70% to 80% of which appear only once. In the case of this clonotype: Its antigen is still unknown. No conserved phenylalanine or tryptophan ends this CDR3, so it is likely a read error.

V lost 7 bases, J lost 1 base, and 13 bases stayed unmatched. CDR3 length: 19 amino acids. Germline lookup yields CDR1 ENHRY and CDR2 SYGVKD. Sample: liver tumor tissue from sampling region 5. Documented subset: tumor region T5, tumor centre. The chain employs TRBV10-3 and TRBJ2-7; 16 nucleotides line up with TRBD2. The sequence was obtained from a man between 35 and 55 years old with primary liver carcinoma and hepatitis B virus infection. This CDR3 is CAITKRLGLAGGFSYEQYI. The CDR3 bases are TGTGCCATCACCAAACGATTGGGACTAGCGGGAGGGTTTTCCTACGAGCAGTACATC.